The 27 T cell receptor beta chains reported below all come from one sample, sequenced in a study of blood T cell repertoires in COVID-19. TCRdb keeps only in-frame clones here, not all; method: immunoSEQ multiplex PCR. The sample comprises a few hundred thousand clones, approximately 88% of which are singletons, and under 5% rests with the top ten. Sequencing input: peripheral blood. All receptors derive from a woman aged 45-59 years with active or convalescent COVID-19.

This chain joins TRBV7-3 and TRBJ2-1; TRBD1 aligns across 8 bases. The CDR3 extends over 15 amino acids. Looked up from germline, CDR1 is SGHTA and CDR2 is FQGTGA. Trimming took 3 bases from V and 0 from J; bases not matched to a gene: 1. The CDR3 DNA follows: TGTGCCAGCAGCTTGGACAGGGCCTCCTACAATGAGCAGTTCTTC. This encodes CASSLDRASYNEQFF.

This clone has just one count. The chain couples TRBV5-4 to TRBJ2-1, with 9 bases that match TRBD1. The CDR3 covers 16 residues. Germline-derived CDR1 and CDR2 are SGHNT and YYREEE (reference sequence). V was clipped by 0 bases and J by 5 bases; unmatched bases: 6. CDR3 sequence: CASSLGGTGTHNEQFF. The CDR3 nucleotides are TGTGCCAGCAGCTTGGGTGGGACAGGGACACACAATGAGCAGTTCTTC.

The V and J genes are TRBV6-5 and TRBJ1-6, with a tentative D call TRBD1 (5 bases). This CDR3 spans 16 amino acids. Trimming took 2 bases from V and 0 from J, leaving 8 bases between them. The germline CDR1 and CDR2 sequences are MNHEY and SVGAGI. CDR3 in DNA: TGTGCCAGCAGTTACGACAGATTCTCCTATAATTCACCCCTCCACTTT. As protein: CASSYDRFSYNSPLHF.

The gene calls are TRBV6-5 and TRBJ1-1; maybe TRBD1 (5 bases). The CDR3 totals 13 residues. Germline CDR1 and CDR2: MNHEY and SVGAGI. V was trimmed by 6 bases and J by 1 base, leaving 9 bases between them. CDR3 protein: CASRFGGNTEAFF. The CDR3 region has the DNA TGTGCCAGCAGGTTCGGGGGGAACACTGAAGCTTTCTTT.

The V call is TRBV7-6, the J call TRBJ2-7, with D possibly TRBD2 on 6 matching bases. The CDR3 runs to 14 residues. Germline values: CDR1 SGHVS, CDR2 FNYEAQ. The V and J ends lost 2 bases and 2 bases respectively, with 10 bases between them. For the CDR3, the DNA is TGTGCCAGCAGCTTAAAGGGACTGACCTACGAGCAGTACTTC. It is translated as CASSLKGLTYEQYF.

The chain carries TRBV11-2 and TRBJ2-7; D perhaps matches TRBD1 (6 bases). Germline assignment: CDR1 SGHAT and CDR2 FQNNGV. V was trimmed by 5 bases and J by 5 bases, leaving 16 bases between them. CDR3 size: 14 residues. CDR3 region: CASSPTGNRHEQYF. As DNA, the CDR3 is TGTGCCAGCAGCCCGACAGGAAATCGCCACGAGCAGTACTTC.

The chain joins TRBV4-3 to TRBJ2-1; no clear D. The germline gives CDR1 LGHNA, CDR2 YSLEER. Trimming pared 3 bases from V and 0 bases from J, leaving 6 bases between. The CDR3 runs to 14 residues. This CDR3 reads CASSQYYSYNEQFF. The CDR3 DNA is TGCGCCAGCAGCCAGTATTACTCCTACAATGAGCAGTTCTTC.

The chain has TRBV24-1 and TRBJ2-2; 7 bases map to TRBD1. V shed 2 bases and J 4 bases; nucleotides not matched to a gene: 9. Germline V gene sequence: CDR1 KGHDR, CDR2 SFDVKD. CDR3 size: 17 residues. The CDR3 DNA sequence: TGTGCCACCAGTGATTCCAGGGGGTCCCGACTCACCGGGGAGCTGTTTTTT. It yields the protein CATSDSRGSRLTGELFF.

The chain joins TRBV2 to TRBJ1-2; TRBD1 matches at 7 bases. The V and J ends lost 0 bases and 8 bases, in that order; junction bases with no gene match: 6. This CDR3 has 14 amino acids. The germline CDR1 and CDR2 sequences are SNHLY and FYNNEI. CDR3 DNA sequence: TGTGCCAGCAGTGAAGCGCGAGGGGGCGCGGGCTACACCTTC. Its translation: CASSEARGGAGYTF.

V usage is TRBV25-1 and J usage is TRBJ1-1; D gene unclear. The CDR3 extends over 14 amino acids. Germline-derived CDR1 and CDR2 are MGHDK and SYGVNS. V lost 4 bases and J 0 bases, leaving 9 bases between the germline ends. The CDR3 DNA reads as TGTGCCAGCAGTGTCACAACCATGAACACTGAAGCTTTCTTT. It yields the protein CASSVTTMNTEAFF. The complete variable domain, with remaining parts taken from reference TRBV25-1 and TRBJ1-1, reads EADIYQTPRYLVIGTGKKITLECSQTMGHDKMYWYQQDPGMELHLIHYSYGVNSTEKGDLSSESTVSRIRTEHFPLTLESARPSHTSQYLCASSVTTMNTEAFFGQGTRLTVV.

The J gene is TRBJ2-7, the V gene TRBV28; 9 bases match TRBD2. This CDR3 is 16 amino acids long. The junction had 13 bases not matched to a gene; V was cut back by 4 bases and J by 6 bases. Germline V gives CDR1 MDHEN, CDR2 SYDVKM. CDR3 region: CASSSRTSESILEQYF. CDR3 bases: TGTGCCAGCAGTTCTAGGACTAGCGAAAGTATCCTCGAGCAGTACTTC. Full variable domain (missing parts from reference TRBV28 and TRBJ2-7): DVKVTQSSRYLVKRTGEKVFLECVQDMDHENMFWYRQDPGLGLRLIYFSYDVKMKEKGDIPEGYSVSREKKERFSLILESASTNQTSMYLCASSSRTSESILEQYFGPGTRLTVT.

V and J are TRBV30 and TRBJ2-5; D remains ambiguous. The CDR3 has 12 amino acids. Germline V gene lookup returns CDR1 GTSNPN and CDR2 SVGIG (reference sequence). V dropped 1 base and J dropped 7 bases, with 10 bases sitting between them. CDR3 amino acids: CAWSGGAGTQYF. For the CDR3, the DNA is TGTGCCTGGAGTGGAGGAGCCGGGACCCAGTACTTC. The full variable domain, in which reference TRBV30 and TRBJ2-5 provide the parts outside the CDR3, is SQTIHQWPATLVQPVGSPLSLECTVEGTSNPNLYWYRQAAGRGLQLLFYSVGIGQISSEVPQNLSASRPQDRQFILSSKKLLLSDSGFYLCAWSGGAGTQYFGPGTRLLVL.

The V and J genes are TRBV11-2 and TRBJ2-7; no clear D gene. CDR1 SGHAT and CDR2 FQNNGV come from the germline V gene. V lost 1 base and J lost 2, with 6 bases in between. The CDR3 runs to 13 residues. The CDR3 region has the DNA TGTGCCAGCAGCTTAGGCAGGACCTACGAGCAGTACTTC. Translation: CASSLGRTYEQYF.

As DNA, the CDR3 is TGTGCCAGCAGTTTGGACACGATGGACACTGAAGCTTTCTTT. Residues: CASSLDTMDTEAFF. The rearrangement joins TRBV27 to TRBJ1-1; D may be TRBD1 (5 bases). Germline values: CDR1 MNHEY, CDR2 SMNVEV (reference sequence). V shed 3 bases and J shed 3 bases, with 11 bases lying between them. The CDR3 is 14 residues long.

The CDR3 DNA sequence: TGTGCCAGCAGGTACCAGGGGGAAAGCACTGAAGCTTTCTTT. Its translation is CASRYQGESTEAFF. The V call is TRBV6-2 or TRBV6-3, the J call TRBJ1-1; 7 positions match TRBD1. CDR3 length: 14 residues. The V gene's germline CDR1 is MNHEY and CDR2 SVGEGT. V lost 6 bases, J lost 4 bases, and 8 bases stayed unmatched.

J is TRBJ1-2 and V is TRBV12-3 or TRBV12-4; D unclear. There are 11 residues in the CDR3. V was trimmed by 5 bases and J by 12 bases, leaving 13 bases between them. The CDR3 DNA sequence: TGTGCCAGCAGTCCCGGGGAGCCTCACACCTTC. It encodes CASSPGEPHTF.

The chain recombines TRBV11-2 with TRBJ1-2, with 8 positions matching TRBD1. Germline CDR1 reads SGHAT; CDR2 reads FQNNGV. V gave up 6 bases and J gave up 9 bases; unmatched junction bases: 9. CDR3 size: 13 residues. The CDR3 region is CASRPGQGKSYTF. CDR3 DNA sequence: TGTGCCAGCAGGCCCGGACAGGGAAAGAGCTACACCTTC.

The chain is built from TRBV18 and TRBJ2-7, with 9 bases lining up with TRBD2. In germline, CDR1 is KGHSH, CDR2 LQKENI. This CDR3 has 14 residues. V shed 3 bases, J shed 2 bases, and the junction held 2 bases outside the gene matches. Here the CDR3 DNA reads TGTGCCAGCTCACCCGGACTAGCGACCTACGAGCAGTACTTC. As protein: CASSPGLATYEQYF.

This chain uses TRBV27 with TRBJ2-7; possible D gene TRBD2, 5 bases. The V and J ends lost 7 bases and 3 bases respectively, with 19 bases between them. CDR3 length: 15 amino acids. From germline, CDR1 is MNHEY and CDR2 SMNVEV (reference sequence). The CDR3 here is CASNEGTTPYYEQYF. The DNA for the CDR3 is TGTGCCAGCAACGAGGGAACAACACCGTACTACGAGCAGTACTTC.

The chain links TRBV19 to TRBJ2-5; TRBD1 matches at 7 bases. The junction had 6 bases not matched to a gene; V was cut back by 1 base and J by 1 base. From germline, CDR1 is LNHDA and CDR2 SQIVND (reference sequence). CDR3 length equals 16 residues. CDR3 nucleotide sequence: TGTGCCAGTAGTATAGCCCCGGGACAGACCCAAGAGACCCAGTACTTC. Translating gives CASSIAPGQTQETQYF.

Note on this clone: The germline gene is not matched at one end of the junction; a read error may be the cause. The chain joins TRBV28 to TRBJ2-7; TRBD1 agrees at 7 bases. CDR3 length: 15 residues. The germline V gene has CDR1 MDHEN and CDR2 SYDVKM. The CDR3 reads CASSSLSAPDRAGGF. The CDR3 region has the DNA TGTGCCAGCAGTTCATTATCCGCACCTGACAGGGCAGGTGGATTC.

The chain uses TRBV4-3 and TRBJ1-4; D is uncertain. Germline V gene lookup returns CDR1 LGHNA and CDR2 YSLEER. With 3 bases removed from V and 0 bases from J, the gap between germline ends came to 26 bases. This CDR3 contains 21 residues. CDR3 sequence: CASSQLTVGFAEGPTNEKLFF. CDR3 coding DNA: TGCGCCAGCAGCCAGCTTACGGTCGGTTTTGCCGAGGGCCCAACTAATGAAAAACTGTTTTTT.

The chain links TRBV7-6 to TRBJ2-3, with D possibly TRBD1 on 7 matching bases. This CDR3 contains 16 residues. Between the trimmed V and J ends, which lost 4 bases and 7 bases, there was a span of 21 bases. Germline-derived CDR1 and CDR2 are SGHVS and FNYEAQ. CDR3 amino acids: CASSSGDREVVHTQYF. The DNA of the CDR3 is TGTGCCAGCAGCTCTGGAGACAGGGAGGTAGTGCATACGCAGTATTTT.

V usage is TRBV7-8 and J usage is TRBJ2-2; 16 bases match TRBD2. Losses at the gene ends were 5 bases for V and 1 base for J; bases not matched to a gene: 4. Germline-derived CDR1 and CDR2 are SGHVS and FQNEAQ. The CDR3 length is 18 residues. Here the CDR3 DNA reads TGTGCCAGCAGCGGAGGGACTAGCGGGGGGGTGAACACCGGGGAGCTGTTTTTT. Its protein is CASSGGTSGGVNTGELFF.

The chain joins TRBV29-1 to TRBJ1-1, with TRBD1 identical over 7 bases. Germline V CDR1 and CDR2: SQVTM, ANQGSEA. The CDR3 is 13 amino acids. Germline trimming cut 7 bases from V and 0 bases from J; bases unmatched to any gene: 5. The CDR3 region is CSAWDRLNTEAFF. For the CDR3, the DNA is TGCAGCGCCTGGGACAGATTGAACACTGAAGCTTTCTTT.

The V call is TRBV4-1, the J call TRBJ1-4; D gene uncertain. The V end lost 0 bases, the J end lost 1 base, and 18 bases lay between the germline ends. Germline V gives CDR1 MGHRA, CDR2 YSYEKL. There are 19 residues in the CDR3. The CDR3: CASSQDTAGGGGTNEKLFF. The CDR3 DNA sequence: TGCGCCAGCAGCCAAGATACGGCAGGTGGAGGAGGAACTAATGAAAAACTGTTTTTT.

In nucleotides, the CDR3 is TGTGCCAGTACCCCATGGGGAGGGGGCTATGGCTACACCTTC. Amino acids: CASTPWGGGYGYTF. The J gene is TRBJ1-2, the V gene TRBV19, with D tentatively TRBD1 (6 bases). Germline V gene data show CDR1 as LNHDA and CDR2 as SQIVND (reference sequence). This CDR3 is 14 amino acids long. Trimming shortened V by 7 bases and J by 4 bases, and 16 bases separated the two germline ends.